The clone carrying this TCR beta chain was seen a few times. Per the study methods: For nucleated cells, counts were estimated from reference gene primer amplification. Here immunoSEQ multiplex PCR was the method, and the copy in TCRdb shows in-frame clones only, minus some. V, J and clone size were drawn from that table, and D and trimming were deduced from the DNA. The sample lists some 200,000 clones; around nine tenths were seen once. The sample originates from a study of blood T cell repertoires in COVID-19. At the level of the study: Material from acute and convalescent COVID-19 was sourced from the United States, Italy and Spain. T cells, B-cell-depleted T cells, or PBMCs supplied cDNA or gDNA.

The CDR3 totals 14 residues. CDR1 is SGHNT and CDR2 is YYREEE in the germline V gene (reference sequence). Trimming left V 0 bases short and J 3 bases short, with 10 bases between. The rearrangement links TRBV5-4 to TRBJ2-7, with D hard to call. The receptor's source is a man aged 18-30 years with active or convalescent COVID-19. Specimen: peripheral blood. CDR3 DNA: TGTGCCAGCAGCTTGGATTACAGCAGCTACGAGCAGTACTTC. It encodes CASSLDYSSYEQYF.